These T cell receptor beta chains were read from a single sample in a study of blood T cell repertoires in COVID-19. Assay: immunoSEQ multiplex PCR; the TCRdb copy retains only in-frame clones and omits some. This sample yields 470,000 or so clones, of which approximately 90% are seen a single time; 4.3% belongs to the top ten. The sample was peripheral blood. These receptors were collected from a woman aged 25 to 39 with acute or convalescent COVID-19. Both conserved end residues are part of each CDR3. The D gene is left open where the match is weak. Clone size is stated in some rows and not others, as once, few, many or a class when expanded.

TRBJ2-5 | . | TRBV18 | TRBD1 | CASSRILQGNQETQYF | TGTGCCAGCTCACGTATTTTACAGGGGAACCAAGAGACCCAGTACTTC
TRBJ1-6 | once | TRBV6-6 | TRBD1 | CASSYSGQGVPLHF | TGTGCCAGCAGTTACTCTGGACAGGGTGTACCCCTCCACTTT
TRBJ2-5 | . | TRBV10-1 | . | CASSEDGMRQETQYF | TGCGCCAGCAGTGAGGACGGGATGAGGCAAGAGACCCAGTACTTC
TRBJ2-4 | . | TRBV18 | TRBD1 | CASSPGQGVPIQYF | TGTGCCAGCTCACCGGGACAGGGGGTCCCCATTCAGTACTTC
TRBJ1-1 | . | TRBV12-5 | TRBD1 | CASGPRTGQNTEAFF | TGTGCTAGTGGTCCTAGGACAGGGCAGAACACTGAAGCTTTCTTT
TRBJ2-3 | . | TRBV6-5 | TRBD2 | CASSRDYSNTDTQYF | TGTGCCAGCAGTAGGGACTATTCCAACACAGATACGCAGTATTTT
TRBJ1-1 | . | TRBV12-3/TRBV12-4 | . | CASSQDSNTEAFF | TGTGCCAGCAGTCAAGACAGCAACACTGAAGCTTTCTTT
TRBJ2-5 | . | TRBV24-1 | . | CATSEGGQKETQYF | TGTGCCACCAGTGAGGGGGGACAGAAAGAGACCCAGTACTTC
TRBJ2-5 | . | TRBV24-1 | . | CATSDPRQIETQYF | TGTGCCACCAGTGACCCACGACAGATAGAGACCCAGTACTTC
TRBJ2-7 | . | TRBV12-3/TRBV12-4 | . | CASSLKIRDEQYF | TGTGCCAGCAGTTTGAAGATTCGCGACGAGCAGTACTTC
TRBJ2-5 | . | TRBV11-2 | . | CASSIGTPQETQYF | TGTGCCAGCAGCATCGGGACACCACAAGAGACCCAGTACTTC
TRBJ2-5 | . | TRBV19 | TRBD1 | CASNKQGAEETQYF | TGTGCCAGTAACAAACAGGGGGCGGAAGAGACCCAGTACTTC
TRBJ2-5 | . | TRBV30 | TRBD2 | CAWSAWEGETQYF | TGTGCCTGGAGTGCTTGGGAGGGAGAGACCCAGTACTTC
TRBJ2-1 | . | TRBV30 | . | CAWTGGAYNEQFF | TGTGCCTGGACTGGCGGGGCCTACAATGAGCAGTTCTTC
TRBJ2-7 | . | TRBV4-1 | TRBD1 | CASSQSLGQGYEQYF | TGCGCCAGCAGCCAAAGCCTTGGACAGGGGTACGAGCAGTACTTC
TRBJ1-3 | . | TRBV5-6 | TRBD1 | CASSWGQTFSGNTIYF | TGTGCCAGCAGCTGGGGACAGACTTTCTCTGGAAACACCATATATTTT
TRBJ2-3 | . | TRBV3-1/TRBV3-2 | TRBD2 | CASSQQFGWGLAGGQDTQYF | TGTGCCAGCAGCCAGCAGTTCGGGTGGGGACTAGCGGGGGGCCAGGATACGCAGTATTTT
TRBJ2-7 | . | TRBV7-3 | . | CASSFVRGRVYEQYF | TGTGCCAGCAGCTTCGTCAGGGGTAGAGTCTACGAGCAGTACTTC
TRBJ2-7 | . | TRBV7-3 | TRBD1 | CASSFPDRLSYEQYF | TGTGCCAGCAGCTTTCCGGACAGGCTCTCCTACGAGCAGTACTTC